These 2 T cell receptor beta chains share one sample of origin, sequenced in a study of cytomegalovirus exposure and HLA in healthy donors. The PCR used 60 Vbeta and 13 Jbeta primers. The assay was immunoSEQ multiplex PCR, and TCRdb's table has in-frame clones only and misses some. The repertoire consists of some 65,000 clones, with 70% to 85% occurring once and the leading ten covering less than 3.5%. Sequencing was performed on PBMCs. These receptors were obtained from a girl aged 5 to 17 in good health and CMV-seropositive.

This clone was counted a few times. The sample carries other DNA sequences with the same CDR3. The chain carries TRBV6-5 and TRBJ2-7; 7 nucleotides match TRBD1. J gave up 5 bases and V 6 bases, and 13 bases lay outside the gene matches. The CDR3 has 15 residues. Per the germline V gene, CDR1 is MNHEY and CDR2 is SVGAGI. Here the CDR3 DNA reads TGTGCCAGCAGCGAGGGACCATGGACAGGACACGAGCAGTACTTC. Its protein product is CASSEGPWTGHEQYF.

V and J are TRBV30 and TRBJ2-1, with a possible D match to TRBD1 (6 bases). Germline V gives CDR1 GTSNPN, CDR2 SVGIG (reference sequence). The CDR3 runs to 14 residues. The V and J ends lost 6 bases and 4 bases respectively, with 16 bases between them. The CDR3 loop is CACGVGARYNEQFF. Here the CDR3 DNA reads TGTGCCTGCGGAGTGGGGGCTAGATACAATGAGCAGTTCTTC.